This TCR beta chain was sequenced in a study of cytomegalovirus exposure and HLA in healthy donors. This PCR relied on a set of 60 Vbeta primers and 13 Jbeta primers. Assay: immunoSEQ multiplex PCR; the TCRdb copy retains only in-frame clones and omits some. Of 95,000 to 110,000 clones in the sample, less than 85% were seen once. Comment on this clone: Antigen unknown. The junction differs from germline at one of its ends, possibly a read error.

The CDR3 is 15 residues long. Germline CDR1 and CDR2: SNHLY and FYNNEI. Study-wide points: Cytomegalovirus association was listed for 164 TCR beta chains.

This chain joins TRBV2 and TRBJ2-3; D might be TRBD2 (6 bases). Sequencing was done on a sample of PBMCs. The TCR was taken from a woman between 40 and 50 years old in good health and CMV-seropositive. DNA of the CDR3: TGTACCAGCAGTGTAGAGGGACTTAGCACAGATACGCAGTATTTT. This codes for CTSSVEGLSTDTQYF.